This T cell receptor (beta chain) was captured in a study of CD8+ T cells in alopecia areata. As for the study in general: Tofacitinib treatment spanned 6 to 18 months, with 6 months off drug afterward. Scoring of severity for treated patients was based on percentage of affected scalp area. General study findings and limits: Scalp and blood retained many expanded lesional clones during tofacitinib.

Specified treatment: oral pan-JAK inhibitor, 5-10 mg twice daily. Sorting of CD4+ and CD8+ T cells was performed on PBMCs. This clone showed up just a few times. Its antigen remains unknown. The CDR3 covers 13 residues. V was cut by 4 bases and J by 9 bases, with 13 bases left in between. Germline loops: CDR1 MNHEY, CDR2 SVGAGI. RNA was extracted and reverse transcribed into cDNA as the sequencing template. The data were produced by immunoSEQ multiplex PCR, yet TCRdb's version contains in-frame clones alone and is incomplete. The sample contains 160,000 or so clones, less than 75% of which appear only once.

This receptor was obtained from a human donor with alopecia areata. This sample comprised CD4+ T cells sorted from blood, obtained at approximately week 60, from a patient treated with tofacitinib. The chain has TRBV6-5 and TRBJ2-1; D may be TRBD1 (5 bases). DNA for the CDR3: TGTGCCAGCAGTTCTGTTAGGGGCGCTGAGCAGTTCTTC. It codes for CASSSVRGAEQFF.